This T cell receptor beta chain comes out of a study of graft-versus-host responses after intestinal transplantation. Study conclusions and caveats: Recipient marrow held GvH clones, some first seen in ileum or blood.

This CDR3 comprises 13 residues. CDR1 is SEHNR and CDR2 is FQNEAQ in the germline V gene (reference sequence). V lost 3 bases to trimming and J lost 1 base, with 6 bases between them. This clone was seen only a few times. The antigen is not known. Libraries were prepared by immunoSEQ multiplex PCR; TCRdb keeps only in-frame clonotypes and omits some of them. This repertoire shows about 78,000 clones, 90% found once; its top ten account for less than 5%. The sequences come from unstimulated CD8+ T cells sorted from spleen or lymph node cells, collected before transplant. This sequence joins TRBV7-9 and TRBJ1-1; no reliable D call. This receptor was identified in a human donor who was the organ donor for an intestinal transplant. CDR3 DNA sequence: TGTGCCAGCAGCTTTGAGGGGAACACTGAAGCTTTCTTT. Protein product: CASSFEGNTEAFF.